A single sample is the source of the 15 T cell receptor beta chains below, sequenced in a study of T-cell reconstitution after alpha-beta-depleted transplantation in children. Construction of the TCRbeta library involved unique molecular identifiers. Each CDR3 protein gets one entry after TCRdb re-called the PCR reads with MiXCR. The sample has some 640,000 distinct CDR3 sequences; roughly 15% are singletons. Material: PBMCs from the stem cell graft donor, obtained from the stem cell graft. These receptors all stem from a human donor who donated a stem cell graft to a child with acute myeloid leukemia.

This clonotype was detected many times. The V gene is TRBV6-5, the J gene TRBJ2-7, with TRBD1 matching 8 bases. CDR3 length equals 15 residues. J gave up 1 base and V 2 bases, and 4 bases lay outside the gene matches. Per germline, CDR1 MNHEY and CDR2 SVGAGI. The DNA of the CDR3 is TGTGCCAGCAGTTACGGGGGACAGGTATCCTACGAGCAGTACTTC. It translates to CASSYGGQVSYEQYF.

The chain has TRBV20-1 and TRBJ1-5; D unclear. The CDR3 has 12 amino acids. V gave up 3 bases and J gave up 9 bases, with 12 bases separating them. CDR1 is DFQATT and CDR2 is SNEGSKA in the germline V gene (reference sequence). The CDR3 region has the DNA TGCAGTGCTAGCGGAGGCCCAGGGCCCCAGCATTTT. Amino acid sequence: CSASGGPGPQHF.

The chain has TRBV10-1 and TRBJ2-2; D is possibly TRBD1 (5 bases). V lost 3 bases, J lost 3 bases, and 11 bases lay in between. Germline-derived CDR1 and CDR2 are WNHNN and SYGVQD (reference sequence). This CDR3 has 15 amino acids. CDR3 in amino acids: CASSDRTRDTGELFF. The CDR3, as DNA: TGCGCCAGCAGTGATAGAACCAGGGACACCGGGGAGCTGTTTTTT.

This clonotype came up many times. The genes are TRBV7-8 and TRBJ1-2, with 7 bases aligning to TRBD1. The CDR3 has 15 amino acids. CDR1 and CDR2 from the germline V gene are SGHVS and FQNEAQ. Trimming at V came to 5 bases and at J to 7 bases, leaving 13 bases not matched to a gene. The DNA of the CDR3 is TGTGCCAGCAGCCTCCTAAAGACAGGGTTGAGTGGCTACACCTTC. It encodes CASSLLKTGLSGYTF.

The table lists this clonotype with a few counts. The chain carries TRBV13 and TRBJ2-7; no firm D call. V was trimmed by 0 bases and J by 2 bases, leaving 8 bases between them. From germline, CDR1 is PRHDT and CDR2 FYEKMQ (reference sequence). The CDR3 has 14 amino acids. This CDR3 is CASSLGPVAYEQYV. The CDR3 DNA is TGTGCCAGCAGCTTAGGACCCGTCGCCTACGAGCAGTACGTC.

CDR3 bases: TGTGCCAGCAGAGCCTTAGTGGGTGGCGCAGAGAATGAGCAGTTCTTC. It specifies CASRALVGGAENEQFF. The gene calls are TRBV7-9 and TRBJ2-1; D ambiguous. V was clipped by 6 bases and J by 7 bases, with 22 bases between them. The CDR3 is made up of 16 amino acids. Germline V gives CDR1 SEHNR, CDR2 FQNEAQ (reference sequence). Full variable domain (missing parts from reference TRBV7-9 and TRBJ2-1): DTGVSQNPRHKITKRGQNVTFRCDPISEHNRLYWYRQTLGQGPEFLTYFQNEAQLEKSRLLSDRFSAERPKGSFSTLEIQRTEQGDSAMYLCASRALVGGAENEQFFGPGTRLTVL.

For this clonotype: The junction departs from the called germline gene at one end, perhaps through a read error. The chain links TRBV25-1 to TRBJ2-5; D is possibly TRBD2 (5 bases). In germline, CDR1 is MGHDK, CDR2 SYGVNS. CDR3 length equals 14 residues. CDR3: CASSPLVTRETHYF. Written as DNA, the CDR3 is TGTGCCAGCAGCCCTCTGGTAACGAGGGAGACCCATTACTTC.

The chain recombines TRBV10-2 with TRBJ2-1; TRBD1 aligns across 11 bases. Germline V gene data show CDR1 as WSHSY and CDR2 as SAAADI. V trimming: 6 bases; J trimming: 7 bases; junction bases outside the gene matches: 5. The CDR3 has 14 residues. CDR3 loop: CASSRTGGSNEQFF. As DNA, the CDR3 is TGCGCCAGCAGCAGGACAGGGGGCTCTAATGAGCAGTTCTTC.

This clonotype was counted a few times. This chain joins TRBV24-1 and TRBJ2-1; 12 nucleotides agree with TRBD2. Trimming cost V 5 bases and J 7 bases; bases outside gene matches: 5. CDR3 length equals 15 residues. Germline V gene data show CDR1 as KGHDR and CDR2 as SFDVKD. The CDR3 loop is CATSALAGGQNEQFF. The DNA for the CDR3 is TGTGCCACCAGTGCCCTAGCGGGGGGGCAAAATGAGCAGTTCTTC.

The chain is built from TRBV20-1 and TRBJ2-7; 7 bases are shared with TRBD1. The CDR3 is 12 residues long. V shed 4 bases, J shed 7 bases, and the junction held 7 bases outside the gene matches. Germline V gene lookup returns CDR1 DFQATT and CDR2 SNEGSKA (reference sequence). The CDR3: CSAIDRAGEQYF. The CDR3 coding sequence is TGCAGTGCTATTGACAGGGCTGGAGAGCAGTACTTC.

This clonotype appeared many times. The chain links TRBV12-3 or TRBV12-4 to TRBJ2-7; 8 bases are a match to TRBD1. The V gene end was trimmed by 5 bases and the J gene end by 1 base; junction bases not matched to a gene: 7. This CDR3 is 15 amino acids long. The CDR3 reads CASSAVGQGSYEQYV. CDR3 nucleotides: TGTGCCAGCAGTGCCGTTGGACAGGGATCCTACGAGCAGTACGTC.

This clonotype was recorded at least ten times. The chain couples TRBV12-3 or TRBV12-4 to TRBJ2-2; 7 bases are shared with TRBD1. J gave up 6 bases and V 5 bases, and 3 bases lay outside the gene matches. The CDR3 consists of 13 residues. The CDR3 region is CASSRQGAGELFF. Written as DNA, the CDR3 is TGTGCCAGCAGTCGACAGGGTGCCGGGGAGCTGTTTTTT.

This clonotype was recorded a few times. The chain has TRBV11-2 and TRBJ2-4; 7 nucleotides match TRBD1. Germline trimming cut 5 bases from V and 4 bases from J; bases unmatched to any gene: 5. Germline V gene sequence: CDR1 SGHAT, CDR2 FQNNGV. The CDR3 loop spans 14 amino acids. Written as DNA, the CDR3 is TGTGCCAGCAGCCCCCCGGGACAGAAAAACATTCAGTACTTC. This gives the protein CASSPPGQKNIQYF.

This clonotype was detected many times. This chain joins TRBV7-3 and TRBJ2-2; no clear D. This CDR3 comprises 13 residues. Germline V gives CDR1 SGHTA, CDR2 FQGTGA. Trimming stripped 4 bases from V and 7 bases from J, with 10 bases between. CDR3 sequence reads: CASSSDPNGELFF. CDR3 DNA: TGTGCCAGCAGCTCCGACCCGAACGGGGAGCTGTTTTTT.

This clonotype was counted a few times. The chain is built from TRBV20-1 and TRBJ2-5; D possibly matches TRBD1 or TRBD2 (5 bases each). The CDR3 runs to 13 residues. Trimming took 2 bases from V and 2 from J, leaving 9 bases between them. CDR1 and CDR2 (germline): DFQATT, SNEGSKA (reference sequence). In nucleotides, the CDR3 is TGCAGTGCTAGAACGGGGCAACAAGAGACCCAGTACTTC. It codes for CSARTGQQETQYF.